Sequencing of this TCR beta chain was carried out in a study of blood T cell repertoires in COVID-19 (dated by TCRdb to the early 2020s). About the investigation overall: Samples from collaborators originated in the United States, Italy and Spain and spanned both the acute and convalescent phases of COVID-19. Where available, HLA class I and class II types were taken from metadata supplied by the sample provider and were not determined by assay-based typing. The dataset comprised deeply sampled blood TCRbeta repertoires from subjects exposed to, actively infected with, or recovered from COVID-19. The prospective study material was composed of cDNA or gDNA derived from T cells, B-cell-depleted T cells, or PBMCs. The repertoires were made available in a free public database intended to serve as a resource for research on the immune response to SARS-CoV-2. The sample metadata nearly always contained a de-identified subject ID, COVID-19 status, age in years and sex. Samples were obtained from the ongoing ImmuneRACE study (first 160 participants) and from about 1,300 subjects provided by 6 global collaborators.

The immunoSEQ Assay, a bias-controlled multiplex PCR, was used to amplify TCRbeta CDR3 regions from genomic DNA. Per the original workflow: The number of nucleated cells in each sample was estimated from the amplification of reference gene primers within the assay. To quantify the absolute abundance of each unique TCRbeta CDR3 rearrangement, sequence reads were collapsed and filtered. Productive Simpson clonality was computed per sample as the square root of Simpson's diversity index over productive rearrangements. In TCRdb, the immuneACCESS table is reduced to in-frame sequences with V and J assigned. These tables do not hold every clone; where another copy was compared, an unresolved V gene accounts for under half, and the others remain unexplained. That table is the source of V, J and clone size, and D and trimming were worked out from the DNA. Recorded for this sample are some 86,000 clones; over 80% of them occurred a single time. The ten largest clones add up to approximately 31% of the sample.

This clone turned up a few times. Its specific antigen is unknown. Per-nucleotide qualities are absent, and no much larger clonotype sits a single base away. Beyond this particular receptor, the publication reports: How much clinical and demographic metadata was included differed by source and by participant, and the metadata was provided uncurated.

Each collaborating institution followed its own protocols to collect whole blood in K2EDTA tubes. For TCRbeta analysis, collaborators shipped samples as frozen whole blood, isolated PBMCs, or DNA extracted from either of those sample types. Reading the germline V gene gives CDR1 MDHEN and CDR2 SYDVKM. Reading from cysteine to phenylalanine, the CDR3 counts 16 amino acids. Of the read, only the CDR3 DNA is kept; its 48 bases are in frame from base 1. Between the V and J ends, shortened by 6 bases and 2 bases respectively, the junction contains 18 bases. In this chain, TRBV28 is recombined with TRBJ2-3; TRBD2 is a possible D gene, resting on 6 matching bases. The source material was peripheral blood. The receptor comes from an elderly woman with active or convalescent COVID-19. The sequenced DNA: TGTGCCAGCAGGGGAGAACGCGGGATTTACACAGATACGCAGTATTTT. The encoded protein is CASRGERGIYTDTQYF.